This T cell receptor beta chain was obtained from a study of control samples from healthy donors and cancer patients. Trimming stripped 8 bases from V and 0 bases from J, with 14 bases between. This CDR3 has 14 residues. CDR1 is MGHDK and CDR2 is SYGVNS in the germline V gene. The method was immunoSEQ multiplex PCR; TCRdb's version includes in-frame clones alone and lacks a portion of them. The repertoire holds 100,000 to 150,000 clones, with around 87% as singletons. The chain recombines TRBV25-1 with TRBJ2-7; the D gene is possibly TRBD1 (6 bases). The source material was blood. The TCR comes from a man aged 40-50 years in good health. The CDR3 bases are TGTGCCAGCCGGGCACAGGGTGTCTCCTACGAGCAGTACTTC. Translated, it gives CASRAQGVSYEQYF.